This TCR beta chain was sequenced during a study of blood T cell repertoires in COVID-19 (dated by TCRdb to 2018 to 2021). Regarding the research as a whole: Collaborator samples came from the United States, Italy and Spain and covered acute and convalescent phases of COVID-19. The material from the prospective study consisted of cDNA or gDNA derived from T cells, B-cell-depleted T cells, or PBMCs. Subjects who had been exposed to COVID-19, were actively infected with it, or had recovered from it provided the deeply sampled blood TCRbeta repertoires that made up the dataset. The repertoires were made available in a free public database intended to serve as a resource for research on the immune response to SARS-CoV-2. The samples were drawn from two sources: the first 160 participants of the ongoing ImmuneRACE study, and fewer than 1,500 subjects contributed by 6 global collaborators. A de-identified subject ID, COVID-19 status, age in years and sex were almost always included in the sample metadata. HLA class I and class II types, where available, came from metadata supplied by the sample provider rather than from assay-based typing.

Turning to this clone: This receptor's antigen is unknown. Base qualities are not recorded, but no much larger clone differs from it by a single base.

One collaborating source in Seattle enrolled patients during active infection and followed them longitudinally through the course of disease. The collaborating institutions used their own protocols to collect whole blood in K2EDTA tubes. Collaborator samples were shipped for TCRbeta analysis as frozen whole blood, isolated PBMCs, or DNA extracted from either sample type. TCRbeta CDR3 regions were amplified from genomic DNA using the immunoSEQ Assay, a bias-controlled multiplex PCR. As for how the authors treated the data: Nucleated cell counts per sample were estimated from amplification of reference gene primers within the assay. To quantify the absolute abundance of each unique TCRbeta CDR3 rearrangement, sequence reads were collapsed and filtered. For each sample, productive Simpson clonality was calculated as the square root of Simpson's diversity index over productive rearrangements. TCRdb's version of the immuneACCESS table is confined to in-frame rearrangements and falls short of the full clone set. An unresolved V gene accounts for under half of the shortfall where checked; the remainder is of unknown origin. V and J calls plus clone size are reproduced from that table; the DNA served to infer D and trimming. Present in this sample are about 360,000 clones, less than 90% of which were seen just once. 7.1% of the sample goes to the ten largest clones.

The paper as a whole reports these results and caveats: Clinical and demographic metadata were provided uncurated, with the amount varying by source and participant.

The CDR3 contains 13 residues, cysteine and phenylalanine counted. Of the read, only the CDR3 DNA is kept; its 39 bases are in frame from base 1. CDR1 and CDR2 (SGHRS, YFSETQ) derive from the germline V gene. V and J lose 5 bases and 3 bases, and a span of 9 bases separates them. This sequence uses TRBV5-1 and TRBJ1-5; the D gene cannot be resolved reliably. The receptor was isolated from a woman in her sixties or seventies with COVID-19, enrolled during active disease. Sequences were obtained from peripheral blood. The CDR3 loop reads CASRQSFNQPQHF. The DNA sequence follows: TGCGCCAGCAGGCAGTCATTCAATCAGCCCCAGCATTTT.